Listed below are T cell receptor beta chains from one sample, sequenced in a study of T cells in Graves' hyperthyroidism and ophthalmopathy. One entry per CDR3 protein, called by TCRdb with MiXCR from the multiplex PCR reads. The table records roughly 720,000 distinct CDR3 sequences, 17% of them present only once. Input material: blood. All receptors come from a man aged 50 to 59 with Graves' hyperthyroidism. Each CDR3 is given with its conserved first and last residue. The order of the fields is V gene, clone size, J gene, D gene, CDR3 DNA, CDR3 protein. The D gene is left open where the match is weak. The size of a clone is reported for some rows only, either as once, few or many, or as a class for expanded clones.

V gene: TRBV11-2
clone size: few
J gene: TRBJ2-1
D gene: TRBD1
CDR3 DNA: TGTGCCAGCAGCCCCGGACAGGGTATACATGAGCAGTTCTTC
CDR3 protein: CASSPGQGIHEQFF

V gene: TRBV19
clone size: NA
J gene: TRBJ1-5
D gene: TRBD1
CDR3 DNA: TGTGCCAGTAGTATGGACAGGGAAAATCAGCCCCAGCATTTT
CDR3 protein: CASSMDRENQPQHF

V gene: TRBV27
clone size: NA
J gene: TRBJ2-5
D gene: NA
CDR3 DNA: TGTGCCAGCAGTTTATTCACAGGGCTCCAAGAGACCCAGTACTTC
CDR3 protein: CASSLFTGLQETQYF

V gene: TRBV7-2
clone size: many
J gene: TRBJ2-1
D gene: TRBD1
CDR3 DNA: TGTGCCAGCAGCCGTGGACAGGGGGCAGGCAATGAGCAGTTCTTC
CDR3 protein: CASSRGQGAGNEQFF

V gene: TRBV9
clone size: once
J gene: TRBJ1-4
D gene: TRBD1
CDR3 DNA: TGTGCCAGCAGCGCTGACAGGGATCTTAATGAAAAACTGTTTTTT
CDR3 protein: CASSADRDLNEKLFF

V gene: TRBV28
clone size: many
J gene: TRBJ2-3
D gene: TRBD2
CDR3 DNA: TGTGCCAGCAGACCCGGGACTAACAAGGATACGCAGTATTTT
CDR3 protein: CASRPGTNKDTQYF

V gene: TRBV20-1
clone size: NA
J gene: TRBJ2-4
D gene: NA
CDR3 DNA: TGCAGTGCCGGGGGACTGGCCAAAAACATTCAGTACTTC
CDR3 protein: CSAGGLAKNIQYF

V gene: TRBV27
clone size: few
J gene: TRBJ1-2
D gene: NA
CDR3 DNA: TGTGCCAGCAGTAGCCTTAGGGTGGGTGGCTACACCTTC
CDR3 protein: CASSSLRVGGYTF

V gene: TRBV7-9
clone size: NA
J gene: TRBJ2-5
D gene: TRBD2
CDR3 DNA: TGTGCCAGCAGCTTAGCGCTAACAGCGGGGATAGAAGAGACCCAGTACTTC
CDR3 protein: CASSLALTAGIEETQYF

V gene: TRBV2
clone size: many
J gene: TRBJ2-7
D gene: TRBD2
CDR3 DNA: TGTGCCAGCAGTGAAGAAAGATGGGGCAGCGGGATCTACGAGCAGTACTTC
CDR3 protein: CASSEERWGSGIYEQYF

V gene: TRBV6-1
clone size: many
J gene: TRBJ2-7
D gene: TRBD1
CDR3 DNA: TGTGCCAGCAGTGCCGTACGACAGGGGCACCTTTGGGACGAGCAGTACTTC
CDR3 protein: CASSAVRQGHLWDEQYF

V gene: TRBV29-1
clone size: few
J gene: TRBJ1-3
D gene: TRBD1
CDR3 DNA: TGCAGCGTAGGGACAGGGGGAGAAGACACCATATATTTT
CDR3 protein: CSVGTGGEDTIYF

V gene: TRBV10-2
clone size: few
J gene: TRBJ2-2
D gene: TRBD1
CDR3 DNA: TGCGCCAGCAGTGGGTTGACAGGGGAGTTGTATTACACCGGGGAGCTGTTTTTT
CDR3 protein: CASSGLTGELYYTGELFF

V gene: TRBV19
clone size: many
J gene: TRBJ2-1
D gene: NA
CDR3 DNA: TGTGCCAGTAGTATGGTAGGAGGACCCCTCTCCTACAATGAGCAGTTCTTC
CDR3 protein: CASSMVGGPLSYNEQFF

V gene: TRBV2
clone size: many
J gene: TRBJ1-2
D gene: NA
CDR3 DNA: TGTGCCAGCAGCCCTGGGGAGGGCTATGGCTACACCTTC
CDR3 protein: CASSPGEGYGYTF

V gene: TRBV6-1
clone size: many
J gene: TRBJ2-2
D gene: NA
CDR3 DNA: TGTGCCAGCAGTGAAGGGCTAGCGACGAACACCGGGGAGCTGTTTTTT
CDR3 protein: CASSEGLATNTGELFF

V gene: TRBV13
clone size: NA
J gene: TRBJ2-7
D gene: NA
CDR3 DNA: TGTGCCAGCAGCTTACGAAGCGGCGAGCAGTACTTC
CDR3 protein: CASSLRSGEQYF

V gene: TRBV6-1
clone size: many
J gene: TRBJ1-2
D gene: NA
CDR3 DNA: TGTGCCAGCAGTGAAAACGGCAGGGTTGGCTACACCTTC
CDR3 protein: CASSENGRVGYTF

V gene: TRBV6-2/TRBV6-3
clone size: many
J gene: TRBJ2-7
D gene: NA
CDR3 DNA: TGTGCCAGCAGTTACTCGATGGACAGCGCCTACGAGCAGTACTTC
CDR3 protein: CASSYSMDSAYEQYF

V gene: TRBV20-1
clone size: NA
J gene: TRBJ2-3
D gene: NA
CDR3 DNA: TGCAGTGCTAGTAAGGGGGAGACAGATACGCAGTATTTT
CDR3 protein: CSASKGETDTQYF

V gene: TRBV6-1
clone size: NA
J gene: TRBJ1-1
D gene: NA
CDR3 DNA: TGTGCCAGCAGTTATTTTGCGGCAGGGGAACGCACTGAAGCTTTCTTT
CDR3 protein: CASSYFAAGERTEAFF